These 22 T cell receptor beta chains came from one sample sequenced in a study of blood T cell repertoires in COVID-19. Data came from immunoSEQ multiplex PCR; TCRdb stores just in-frame clones and leaves some out. Of under 450,000 clones listed, around 87% were seen once; the top ten hold 1.3%. The sample taken for sequencing was PBMCs or T cells enriched from blood (not recorded which). Receptors originate from a man under 40 who had recovered from COVID-19.

The J gene is TRBJ1-1, the V gene TRBV2, with D possibly matching TRBD1 (6 bases). The V end lost 8 bases, the J end lost 4 bases, and 14 bases lay between the germline ends. Germline V lookup: CDR1 SNHLY, CDR2 FYNNEI. The CDR3 has 13 residues. Written as DNA, the CDR3 is TGTGCCAGCTTCTCAGGGGCTTTCACTGAAGCTTTCTTT. Its protein is CASFSGAFTEAFF.

This chain links TRBV7-9 with TRBJ1-5, with D tentatively TRBD1 (5 bases). CDR1 and CDR2 from the germline V gene are SEHNR and FQNEAQ (reference sequence). The CDR3 consists of 13 residues. V was cut by 5 bases and J by 7 bases, with 12 bases left in between. The CDR3 DNA follows: TGTGCCAGCAGCGCCCAGACAGCACAGCCCCAGCATTTT. Protein product: CASSAQTAQPQHF.

The chain uses TRBV14 and TRBJ1-6, with D perhaps matching TRBD1 (6 bases). The V end was cut by 2 bases, the J end by 9 bases, with 17 bases between. The germline CDR1 and CDR2 sequences are SGHDN and FVKESK. CDR3 length: 16 amino acids. CDR3: CASSQFGTGNASPLHF. In DNA form, the CDR3 reads TGTGCCAGCAGCCAATTCGGAACAGGGAATGCTTCACCCCTCCACTTT.

This clone appeared a few times. V usage is TRBV9 and J usage is TRBJ2-1; 8 bases agree with TRBD1. Looked up from germline, CDR1 is SGDLS and CDR2 is YYNGEE. This CDR3 has 15 residues. Trimming removed 4 bases from V and 7 bases from J; junction bases left unmatched: 10. The CDR3 coding sequence is TGTGCCAGCAGCAAGACCGACAGGGGTTTGAATGAGCAGTTCTTC. Protein: CASSKTDRGLNEQFF.

The chain recombines TRBV27 with TRBJ2-1; possible D gene TRBD2, 5 bases. The CDR3 has 12 residues. The germline V gene has CDR1 MNHEY and CDR2 SMNVEV (reference sequence). V shed 8 bases and J shed 4 bases, with 9 bases lying between them. The DNA for the CDR3 is TGTGCCAGCCTGGACTGGTACAATGAGCAGTTCTTC. Its protein product is CASLDWYNEQFF.

The chain joins TRBV2 to TRBJ2-4, with D perhaps TRBD2 (7 bases). Germline values: CDR1 SNHLY, CDR2 FYNNEI. The CDR3 sequence is 14 residues long. The V end lost 10 bases, the J end lost 5 bases, and 18 bases lay between the germline ends. The CDR3 nucleotides are TGTGCCACCACGAGGGGGGGATCGGAAAACATTCAGTACTTC. Translation: CATTRGGSENIQYF.

The CDR3 region is CASSTTGGNYGYTF. CDR3 nucleotide sequence: TGTGCCAGCAGCACGACTGGGGGGAACTATGGCTACACCTTC. The rearrangement joins TRBV9 to TRBJ1-2, with a weak D call TRBD1 (5 bases). Trimming shortened V by 4 bases and J by 2 bases, and 12 bases separated the two germline ends. The CDR3 has 14 residues. The germline V gene encodes CDR1 SGDLS and CDR2 YYNGEE.

The CDR3 nucleotides read TGTGCCAGCAGCTTCCGGGTAAAGGGGGAAAAACTGTTTTTT. Translating gives CASSFRVKGEKLFF. The genes are TRBV3-1 (or the pseudogene TRBV3-2) and TRBJ1-4, with D tentatively TRBD1 (5 bases). The germline V and J ends were trimmed by 5 bases and 8 bases, with 15 bases remaining between them. The CDR3 sequence is 14 residues long. Germline V gene data show CDR1 as LGHDT and CDR2 as YNNKEL (reference sequence).

The J gene is TRBJ2-1, the V gene TRBV4-2; TRBD1 is a possible D gene (5 bases). CDR3 length: 14 residues. V gave up 4 bases and J gave up 5 bases, with 12 bases separating them. Germline CDR1 is LGHNA and CDR2 is YNFKEQ. CDR3 nucleotide sequence: TGTGCCAGCAGCCCTTTCGACAGAGACAATGAGCAGTTCTTC. This encodes CASSPFDRDNEQFF.

The chain links TRBV29-1 to TRBJ1-1, with 8 bases matching TRBD1. CDR1 is SQVTM and CDR2 is ANQGSEA in the germline V gene. This CDR3 is 13 amino acids long. The ends lost 6 bases at V and 4 bases at J; junction bases unmatched: 7. The CDR3 spells CSVDRGGGTEAFF. CDR3 bases: TGCAGCGTCGACAGGGGAGGAGGCACTGAAGCTTTCTTT.

This rearrangement joins TRBV5-6 to TRBJ1-1; 7 bases map to TRBD1. Unmatched junction bases numbered 3, after V lost 0 bases and J lost 1 base. This CDR3 region has 15 residues. In germline, CDR1 is SGHDT, CDR2 YYEEEE. In DNA, the CDR3 is TGTGCCAGCAGCTTGGCCGGGACAGCGAACACTGAAGCTTTCTTT. It encodes CASSLAGTANTEAFF.

This chain connects TRBV12-5 to TRBJ2-2, with TRBD1 matching over 8 bases. With 7 bases clipped from V and 11 bases from J, the junction kept 15 bases outside the gene matches. The CDR3 consists of 15 residues. Germline V gene sequence: CDR1 LGHNT, CDR2 FRNRAP. CDR3 nucleotide sequence: TGTGCTAGTGCCCAGGGACAGGCCAAAAGAACAGAGCTGTTTTTT. As protein: CASAQGQAKRTELFF. The complete variable domain, with remaining parts taken from reference TRBV12-5 and TRBJ2-2, reads DARVTQTPRHKVTEMGQEVTMRCQPILGHNTVFWYRQTMMQGLELLAYFRNRAPLDDSGMPKDRFSAEMPDATLATLKIQPSEPRDSAVYFCASAQGQAKRTELFFGEGSRLTVL.

The chain carries TRBV7-9 and TRBJ1-6, with D unclear. Germline-derived CDR1 and CDR2 are SEHNR and FQNEAQ (reference sequence). CDR3 length: 14 residues. Trimming left V 2 bases short and J 7 bases short, with 9 bases between. The CDR3 region has the DNA TGTGCCAGCAGCTTAAGCGGAGCCAATTCACCCCTCCACTTT. As protein: CASSLSGANSPLHF.

The genes are TRBV5-1 and TRBJ1-4, with unresolved D. Trimming left V 4 bases short and J 7 bases short, with 14 bases between. The CDR3 totals 14 residues. CDR1 and CDR2 (germline): SGHRS, YFSETQ. The CDR3 DNA follows: TGCGCCAGCAGCATCCAAAGCCCGGGTGAAAAACTGTTTTTT. Protein product: CASSIQSPGEKLFF.

Of note for this clone: At the DNA level, this CDR3 is encoded by other sequences in the same sample as well. V gene TRBV6-6 combines with J gene TRBJ1-5; possibly TRBD1 for D (5 bases). V was shortened by 7 bases and J by 5 bases, with 9 bases between the two germline ends. The germline gives CDR1 MNHNY, CDR2 SVGAGI (reference sequence). The CDR3 length is 12 residues. The CDR3 region is CASTRGDQPQHF. CDR3 nucleotide sequence: TGTGCCAGCACCCGGGGGGATCAGCCCCAGCATTTT.

The chain is built from TRBV11-2 and TRBJ1-3; D gene uncertain. Trimming stripped 4 bases from V and 0 bases from J, with 7 bases between. The CDR3 covers 14 residues. The germline CDR1 and CDR2 sequences are SGHAT and FQNNGV. The CDR3 region has the DNA TGTGCCAGCAGCTCAATCGGCTCTGGAAACACCATATATTTT. This translates into CASSSIGSGNTIYF.

CDR3: CASSYGRGELNTEAFF. Written as DNA, the CDR3 is TGTGCCAGCAGTTACGGGCGGGGGGAATTGAACACTGAAGCTTTCTTT. The chain has TRBV6-2 or TRBV6-3 and TRBJ1-1, with D possibly matching TRBD1 (5 bases). This CDR3 has 16 amino acids. In germline, CDR1 is MNHEY, CDR2 SVGEGT. V lost 2 bases and J 0 bases, leaving 13 bases between the germline ends.

V gene TRBV5-1 combines with J gene TRBJ2-1; no definite D call. CDR3 size: 13 residues. V was clipped by 2 bases and J by 2 bases, with 5 bases between them. Germline V CDR1 and CDR2: SGHRS, YFSETQ. The CDR3 here is CASSFDTYNEQFF. The CDR3 DNA reads as TGCGCCAGCAGCTTCGACACCTACAATGAGCAGTTCTTC.

The V and J genes are TRBV9 and TRBJ2-5, with D possibly being TRBD2 (5 bases). CDR3 length: 15 residues. The germline gives CDR1 SGDLS, CDR2 YYNGEE. Between the trimmed V and J ends, which lost 0 bases and 2 bases, there was a span of 11 bases. CDR3 nucleotides: TGTGCCAGCAGCGTAGAGGGCGGGCCTCAAGAGACCCAGTACTTC. Translating it yields CASSVEGGPQETQYF.

The chain recombines TRBV7-2 with TRBJ1-2; TRBD1 matches at 7 bases. The CDR3 consists of 16 residues. CDR1 is SGHTA, CDR2 FQGNSA, per germline. V lost 1 base to trimming and J lost 1 base; unmatched junction nucleotides: 6. This CDR3 is CASSLGTGDLNYGYTF. The CDR3 region has the DNA TGTGCCAGCAGCTTAGGGACAGGAGACCTTAACTATGGCTACACCTTC.

This clone occurred once. The chain is built from TRBV7-8 and TRBJ1-2; TRBD1 agrees at 7 bases. With V trimmed by 4 bases and J by 2 bases, 1 base remained unmatched. This CDR3 is 13 amino acids long. Germline V gene data show CDR1 as SGHVS and CDR2 as FQNEAQ. The CDR3 is CASSSQGNYGYTF. The CDR3 DNA reads TGTGCCAGCAGCTCACAGGGGAACTATGGCTACACCTTC.

V gene TRBV7-2 combines with J gene TRBJ1-1, with a tentative D call TRBD1 (5 bases). This CDR3 contains 14 residues. Between the trimmed V and J ends, which lost 2 bases and 3 bases, there was a span of 10 bases. Germline V gives CDR1 SGHTA, CDR2 FQGNSA. CDR3 loop: CASSLQGIHTEAFF. The DNA of the CDR3 is TGTGCCAGCAGCTTACAGGGAATACACACTGAAGCTTTCTTT.